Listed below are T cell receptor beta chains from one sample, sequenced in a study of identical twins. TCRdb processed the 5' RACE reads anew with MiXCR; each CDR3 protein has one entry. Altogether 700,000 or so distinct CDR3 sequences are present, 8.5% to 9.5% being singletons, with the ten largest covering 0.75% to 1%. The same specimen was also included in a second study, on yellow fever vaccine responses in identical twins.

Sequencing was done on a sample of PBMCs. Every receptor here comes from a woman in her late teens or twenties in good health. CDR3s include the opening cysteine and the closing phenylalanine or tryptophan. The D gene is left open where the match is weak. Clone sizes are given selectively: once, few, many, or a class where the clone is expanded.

cdr3_nt: TGTGCCATCAGCGACGACAGGGCGACCTACGAGCAGTACTTC
cdr3_aa: CAISDDRATYEQYF
cdr3_length: 14
d_call: TRBD1
v_call: TRBV10-3
clone_size: -
j_call: TRBJ2-7

cdr3_nt: TGTGCCAGCAGCTTAGACGGAGGGGGGAAACTGTTTTTT
cdr3_aa: CASSLDGGGKLFF
cdr3_length: 13
d_call: -
v_call: TRBV7-3
clone_size: many
j_call: TRBJ1-4

cdr3_nt: TGCAGTGCTAGAGATCGAACTGGTCGGAGGGGCTACAATGAGCAGTTCTTC
cdr3_aa: CSARDRTGRRGYNEQFF
cdr3_length: 17
d_call: -
v_call: TRBV20-1
clone_size: -
j_call: TRBJ2-1

cdr3_nt: TGCAGTGCTAGAGATCTAGCCTCTAGCACAGATACGCAGTATTTT
cdr3_aa: CSARDLASSTDTQYF
cdr3_length: 15
d_call: -
v_call: TRBV20-1
clone_size: -
j_call: TRBJ2-3

cdr3_nt: TGCGCCAGCAGTGTAGCGGGAGCTTCAGATACGCAGTATTTT
cdr3_aa: CASSVAGASDTQYF
cdr3_length: 14
d_call: TRBD2
v_call: TRBV5-1
clone_size: many
j_call: TRBJ2-3

cdr3_nt: TGCAGTGCTGGCCGTCGGCAGGGGAGTTTCTACGAGCAGTACTTC
cdr3_aa: CSAGRRQGSFYEQYF
cdr3_length: 15
d_call: -
v_call: TRBV20-1
clone_size: -
j_call: TRBJ2-7

cdr3_nt: TGTGCCACCAGCCCTCGACAGGGGGCGAGAGCGGACGAGCAGTACTTC
cdr3_aa: CATSPRQGARADEQYF
cdr3_length: 16
d_call: TRBD1
v_call: TRBV15
clone_size: -
j_call: TRBJ2-7

cdr3_nt: TGTGCCAGCAGACAGGGACTAGCGGGGTCCACCCAGTACTTC
cdr3_aa: CASRQGLAGSTQYF
cdr3_length: 14
d_call: TRBD2
v_call: TRBV7-9
clone_size: many
j_call: TRBJ2-5

cdr3_nt: TGCAGCGCTTTGACACAGGGACAGCGCGGTGAAAAACTGTTTTTT
cdr3_aa: CSALTQGQRGEKLFF
cdr3_length: 15
d_call: TRBD1
v_call: TRBV29-1
clone_size: many
j_call: TRBJ1-4

cdr3_nt: TGTGCCACCAGTGACACTCTAGCGGGAGACTACGAGCAGTACTTC
cdr3_aa: CATSDTLAGDYEQYF
cdr3_length: 15
d_call: TRBD2
v_call: TRBV24-1
clone_size: -
j_call: TRBJ2-7

cdr3_nt: TGTGCCAGCAGCTTGGCCACTGAAGCTTTCTTT
cdr3_aa: CASSLATEAFF
cdr3_length: 11
d_call: -
v_call: TRBV5-5
clone_size: many
j_call: TRBJ1-1

cdr3_nt: TGTGCCAGCCGGGACAGGGACGGCTACACCTTC
cdr3_aa: CASRDRDGYTF
cdr3_length: 11
d_call: TRBD1
v_call: TRBV27
clone_size: few
j_call: TRBJ1-2

cdr3_nt: TGTGCCAGCAGCTTAGAGTCAGGGATCGGCTACACCTTC
cdr3_aa: CASSLESGIGYTF
cdr3_length: 13
d_call: -
v_call: TRBV7-2
clone_size: -
j_call: TRBJ1-2

cdr3_nt: TGTGCCAGCAGTGATACAAGAACTAGCGGGAGATACAATGAGCAGTTCTTC
cdr3_aa: CASSDTRTSGRYNEQFF
cdr3_length: 17
d_call: TRBD2
v_call: TRBV25-1
clone_size: few
j_call: TRBJ2-1

cdr3_nt: TGTGCCACCAGCAGAGATAGTGGCTACACCTTC
cdr3_aa: CATSRDSGYTF
cdr3_length: 11
d_call: -
v_call: TRBV15
clone_size: -
j_call: TRBJ1-2

cdr3_nt: TGTGCCAGCAGCAATCTAGATAGGTCCTACGAGCAGTACTTC
cdr3_aa: CASSNLDRSYEQYF
cdr3_length: 14
d_call: -
v_call: TRBV7-9
clone_size: few
j_call: TRBJ2-7

cdr3_nt: TGTGCCAGCACTGCCGGGACAGGCTACTCCTACGAGCAGTACTTC
cdr3_aa: CASTAGTGYSYEQYF
cdr3_length: 15
d_call: TRBD1
v_call: TRBV7-2
clone_size: -
j_call: TRBJ2-7

cdr3_nt: TGTGCCAGCAGACCACAGGGCTCCCTCGGTACCCAGTACTTC
cdr3_aa: CASRPQGSLGTQYF
cdr3_length: 14
d_call: -
v_call: TRBV7-2
clone_size: -
j_call: TRBJ2-5

cdr3_nt: TGCAGTGCTAATCCGGGACTAGCGGGGAACGAGCAGTACTTC
cdr3_aa: CSANPGLAGNEQYF
cdr3_length: 14
d_call: TRBD2
v_call: TRBV20-1
clone_size: -
j_call: TRBJ2-7

cdr3_nt: TGCGCCAGCAGCCAAGACACTAGCGGGAGTTTGGACACCGGGGAGCTGTTTTTT
cdr3_aa: CASSQDTSGSLDTGELFF
cdr3_length: 18
d_call: TRBD2
v_call: TRBV4-3
clone_size: few
j_call: TRBJ2-2

cdr3_nt: TGTGCCAGCAGATACCGACAGGGAGTCACTGAAGCTTTCTTT
cdr3_aa: CASRYRQGVTEAFF
cdr3_length: 14
d_call: TRBD1
v_call: TRBV12-3/TRBV12-4
clone_size: -
j_call: TRBJ1-1

cdr3_nt: TGTGCCAGCAGCTTACGGGTCGGACAGGGAGAGACCCAGTACTTC
cdr3_aa: CASSLRVGQGETQYF
cdr3_length: 15
d_call: TRBD1
v_call: TRBV7-2
clone_size: -
j_call: TRBJ2-5

cdr3_nt: TGTGCCAGCATCGGGGCGGGAGCGAATAAGAGCTCCTACGAGCAGTACTTC
cdr3_aa: CASIGAGANKSSYEQYF
cdr3_length: 17
d_call: TRBD2
v_call: TRBV6-1
clone_size: -
j_call: TRBJ2-7

cdr3_nt: TGTGCCAGCAGAGGCCTAGGCACCGGGGAGCTGTTTTTT
cdr3_aa: CASRGLGTGELFF
cdr3_length: 13
d_call: -
v_call: TRBV9
clone_size: -
j_call: TRBJ2-2

cdr3_nt: TGCGCCAGCAGCCATCGTTGGGATACGCAGTATTTT
cdr3_aa: CASSHRWDTQYF
cdr3_length: 12
d_call: -
v_call: TRBV4-1
clone_size: many
j_call: TRBJ2-3

cdr3_nt: TGTGCCAGCTCACCAAGGGGGTGGAACACCGGGGAGCTGTTTTTT
cdr3_aa: CASSPRGWNTGELFF
cdr3_length: 15
d_call: -
v_call: TRBV18
clone_size: -
j_call: TRBJ2-2

cdr3_nt: TGTGCCAGCAGTTACTCGCGGAACTCTGGAAACACCATATATTTT
cdr3_aa: CASSYSRNSGNTIYF
cdr3_length: 15
d_call: -
v_call: TRBV6-2/TRBV6-3
clone_size: few
j_call: TRBJ1-3

cdr3_nt: TGCGCCAGCAGCCAAGTTCCTAGCGGGGGCTACGAGCAGTACTTC
cdr3_aa: CASSQVPSGGYEQYF
cdr3_length: 15
d_call: TRBD2
v_call: TRBV4-1
clone_size: -
j_call: TRBJ2-7

cdr3_nt: TGTGCCACCAGCAGAGTTCGGGCTGATGGGGAAAAACTGTTTTTT
cdr3_aa: CATSRVRADGEKLFF
cdr3_length: 15
d_call: -
v_call: TRBV15
clone_size: many
j_call: TRBJ1-4

cdr3_nt: TGCGCCAGCAGCCCCCTGGAGGGTATGGATAATTCACCCCTCCACTTT
cdr3_aa: CASSPLEGMDNSPLHF
cdr3_length: 16
d_call: -
v_call: TRBV5-1
clone_size: -
j_call: TRBJ1-6

cdr3_nt: TGTGCCAGCAGCAGGGAAGCAGGGGGTTTTTCTGGAAACACCATATATTTT
cdr3_aa: CASSREAGGFSGNTIYF
cdr3_length: 17
d_call: TRBD1
v_call: TRBV27
clone_size: -
j_call: TRBJ1-3

cdr3_nt: TGCAGTGTCAGACAGCAAGTCTACGAGCAGTACTTC
cdr3_aa: CSVRQQVYEQYF
cdr3_length: 12
d_call: -
v_call: TRBV20-1
clone_size: many
j_call: TRBJ2-7

cdr3_nt: TGTGCCACCAGCACAGGGACCACTGGTACGCAGTATTTT
cdr3_aa: CATSTGTTGTQYF
cdr3_length: 13
d_call: -
v_call: TRBV15
clone_size: -
j_call: TRBJ2-3

cdr3_nt: TGTGCCAGCAGCTTAGCGGTTGGCTGGGGGGACAATGAGCAGTTCTTC
cdr3_aa: CASSLAVGWGDNEQFF
cdr3_length: 16
d_call: -
v_call: TRBV11-3
clone_size: many
j_call: TRBJ2-1

cdr3_nt: TGTGCCAGCAGACCAGATACCTACGAGCAGTACTTC
cdr3_aa: CASRPDTYEQYF
cdr3_length: 12
d_call: -
v_call: TRBV5-5
clone_size: -
j_call: TRBJ2-7

cdr3_nt: TGTGCCAGCAGTTTCCCGGGAGGGAGCTCCTACGAGCAGTACTTC
cdr3_aa: CASSFPGGSSYEQYF
cdr3_length: 15
d_call: TRBD2
v_call: TRBV6-5
clone_size: -
j_call: TRBJ2-7

cdr3_nt: TGTGCCAGCAGGACCAGCTTTGAGCAGTTCTTC
cdr3_aa: CASRTSFEQFF
cdr3_length: 11
d_call: -
v_call: TRBV7-2
clone_size: many
j_call: TRBJ2-1

cdr3_nt: TGTGCCAGCAGCTCGCGCACCTCAGATACGCAGTATTTT
cdr3_aa: CASSSRTSDTQYF
cdr3_length: 13
d_call: -
v_call: TRBV12-3/TRBV12-4
clone_size: many
j_call: TRBJ2-3

cdr3_nt: TGCAGTGCTAGAGGGACTAGCGTCCAAGAGACCCAGTACTTC
cdr3_aa: CSARGTSVQETQYF
cdr3_length: 14
d_call: TRBD2
v_call: TRBV20-1
clone_size: many
j_call: TRBJ2-5

cdr3_nt: TGTGCCAGCAGCTTAGAGCGGACAGGGAACACTGAAGCTTTCTTT
cdr3_aa: CASSLERTGNTEAFF
cdr3_length: 15
d_call: TRBD1
v_call: TRBV7-8
clone_size: many
j_call: TRBJ1-1

cdr3_nt: TGTGCCAGCAGTGACAGACTCCCCAGTGATACGCAGTATTTT
cdr3_aa: CASSDRLPSDTQYF
cdr3_length: 14
d_call: -
v_call: TRBV25-1
clone_size: -
j_call: TRBJ2-3

cdr3_nt: TGCGCCAGCAGTCAATCAACGCCCGGCTCCTACGAGCAGTACTTC
cdr3_aa: CASSQSTPGSYEQYF
cdr3_length: 15
d_call: -
v_call: TRBV23-1
clone_size: few
j_call: TRBJ2-7

cdr3_nt: TGTGCCAGCAGCAACTGGGCTTCACATACGCAGTATTTT
cdr3_aa: CASSNWASHTQYF
cdr3_length: 13
d_call: -
v_call: TRBV21-1
clone_size: many
j_call: TRBJ2-3

cdr3_nt: TGTGCCAGCAGTTTGCCGACTAGCGGGAGGGTTGAGCAGTTCTTC
cdr3_aa: CASSLPTSGRVEQFF
cdr3_length: 15
d_call: TRBD2
v_call: TRBV28
clone_size: -
j_call: TRBJ2-1

cdr3_nt: TGTGCCAGTAGTATAGGGACAACTAATGAAAAACTGTTTTTT
cdr3_aa: CASSIGTTNEKLFF
cdr3_length: 14
d_call: -
v_call: TRBV19
clone_size: -
j_call: TRBJ1-4

cdr3_nt: TGCAGCGTTGGGCTAGCGGAAGAGACCCAGTACTTC
cdr3_aa: CSVGLAEETQYF
cdr3_length: 12
d_call: TRBD2
v_call: TRBV29-1
clone_size: many
j_call: TRBJ2-5

cdr3_nt: TGCAGTGCTAGAGATCTTCAACCTGAGCAGTTCTTC
cdr3_aa: CSARDLQPEQFF
cdr3_length: 12
d_call: -
v_call: TRBV20-1
clone_size: many
j_call: TRBJ2-1

cdr3_nt: TGTGCCATCAGTGAGTCGGGCGGGACCAACAATGAGCAGTTCTTC
cdr3_aa: CAISESGGTNNEQFF
cdr3_length: 15
d_call: -
v_call: TRBV10-3
clone_size: -
j_call: TRBJ2-1

cdr3_nt: TGTGCCAGCAGCGTTCCTAGCGGGGTCGCAGATACGCAGTATTTT
cdr3_aa: CASSVPSGVADTQYF
cdr3_length: 15
d_call: TRBD2
v_call: TRBV7-9
clone_size: few
j_call: TRBJ2-3

cdr3_nt: TGTGCCAGCAGTGCCGCAGGGGTAGGCGAAAAACTGTTTTTT
cdr3_aa: CASSAAGVGEKLFF
cdr3_length: 14
d_call: -
v_call: TRBV27
clone_size: many
j_call: TRBJ1-4

cdr3_nt: TGTGCCAGCGGAGGGGACGACAGATCCTACGAGCAGTACTTC
cdr3_aa: CASGGDDRSYEQYF
cdr3_length: 14
d_call: -
v_call: TRBV3-1
clone_size: -
j_call: TRBJ2-7

cdr3_nt: TGTGCCAGCAGCGTAGGACCCCGACAGGGTAATGAGCAGTTCTTC
cdr3_aa: CASSVGPRQGNEQFF
cdr3_length: 15
d_call: TRBD1
v_call: TRBV9
clone_size: -
j_call: TRBJ2-1

cdr3_nt: TGTGCCAGCTCACTACAAGCGGGGGCCTCCACAGATACGCAGTATTTT
cdr3_aa: CASSLQAGASTDTQYF
cdr3_length: 16
d_call: TRBD2
v_call: TRBV18
clone_size: -
j_call: TRBJ2-3

cdr3_nt: TGTGCCAGCAGCTTTAGCGGGAGCTTATACGAGCAGTACTTC
cdr3_aa: CASSFSGSLYEQYF
cdr3_length: 14
d_call: TRBD2
v_call: TRBV11-2
clone_size: many
j_call: TRBJ2-7

cdr3_nt: TGCGCCAGCAGCCAACGACTAGCGGGAGGATACAATGAGCAGTTCTTC
cdr3_aa: CASSQRLAGGYNEQFF
cdr3_length: 16
d_call: TRBD2
v_call: TRBV4-3
clone_size: few
j_call: TRBJ2-1

cdr3_nt: TGCGCCAGCAGCCATCATCAGGATGAGCAGTTCTTC
cdr3_aa: CASSHHQDEQFF
cdr3_length: 12
d_call: -
v_call: TRBV4-1
clone_size: few
j_call: TRBJ2-1

cdr3_nt: TGTGCCAGCAGCCGGCTAGCGGGAGAAGAGACCCAGTACTTC
cdr3_aa: CASSRLAGEETQYF
cdr3_length: 14
d_call: TRBD2
v_call: TRBV18
clone_size: many
j_call: TRBJ2-5

cdr3_nt: TGTGCCAGCAGTGTAGAGAGGGGGCTCACCGGGGAGCTGTTTTTT
cdr3_aa: CASSVERGLTGELFF
cdr3_length: 15
d_call: TRBD1
v_call: TRBV2
clone_size: many
j_call: TRBJ2-2

cdr3_nt: TGTGCCAGCACCCAGGACCCGGCGAGTCAGCCCCAGCATTTT
cdr3_aa: CASTQDPASQPQHF
cdr3_length: 14
d_call: -
v_call: TRBV3-1
clone_size: -
j_call: TRBJ1-5

cdr3_nt: TGCAGTGCTATACCTCCGGGACACGGCTATGGCTACACCTTC
cdr3_aa: CSAIPPGHGYGYTF
cdr3_length: 14
d_call: -
v_call: TRBV20-1
clone_size: -
j_call: TRBJ1-2